Each of the 5 T cell receptor beta chains below was sequenced from the same sample in a study of cytomegalovirus exposure and HLA in healthy donors (dated by TCRdb to the late 2010s). Receptors were amplified or captured by the immunoSEQ multiplex PCR assay. For the multiplex PCR, a mixture combining 60 forward primers for TCR Vbeta segments and 13 reverse primers for TCR Jbeta segments was used. The table comes from immuneACCESS by way of TCRdb, which keeps in-frame sequences with V and J called. Part of the clones is missing from these tables; in studies checked, under half for an unresolved V gene and the rest for unknown reasons. The sample table shows approximately 70,000 clones, and about two thirds are seen once. The ten largest make up about 12% of the sample. Material for sequencing was PBMCs. The origin of the receptors is a woman aged 40-49 years in good health and CMV-seropositive.

This clone was counted many times. The V and J genes are TRBV6-4 and TRBJ2-1, with D tentatively TRBD2 (6 bases). V shed 6 bases and J shed 3 bases, with 15 bases lying between them. Germline CDR1 is MRHNA and CDR2 is SNTAGT. This CDR3 has 15 amino acids. This CDR3 is CASSLQVADYNEQFF. CDR3 sequence (DNA): TGTGCCAGCAGCCTCCAGGTAGCGGACTACAATGAGCAGTTCTTC.

This clone was found a few times. The J gene is TRBJ2-7, the V gene TRBV5-6; the match to TRBD1 covers 8 bases. Germline CDR1 and CDR2: SGHDT and YYEEEE. The junction had 5 bases not matched to a gene; V was cut back by 1 base and J by 5 bases. The CDR3 is 14 residues long. In DNA, the CDR3 is TGTGCCAGCAGCTTGTATGGACAGGGCCACGAGCAGTACTTC. Translation gives CASSLYGQGHEQYF.

Only one count was recorded for this clone. This chain links TRBV18 with TRBJ2-5; 9 nucleotides match TRBD1. The CDR3 is 14 amino acids. From germline, CDR1 is KGHSH and CDR2 LQKENI. V lost 5 bases to trimming and J lost 5 bases; unmatched junction nucleotides: 6. The CDR3 sequence is CASSGTGGEETQYF. The CDR3 DNA reads TGTGCCAGCTCAGGAACAGGGGGCGAGGAGACCCAGTACTTC.

The genes are TRBV2 and TRBJ2-3; TRBD2 matches at 13 bases. CDR1 is SNHLY and CDR2 is FYNNEI in the germline V gene. The CDR3 runs 15 residues. V shed 6 bases, J shed 3 bases, and the junction held 3 bases outside the gene matches. CDR3 nucleotides: TGTGCCAGCAGGGCGGGACTAGCGGGGACAGATACGCAGTATTTT. Protein sequence: CASRAGLAGTDTQYF.

The rearrangement joins TRBV5-6 to TRBJ1-2; D is unresolved. Germline V gene data show CDR1 as SGHDT and CDR2 as YYEEEE. The CDR3 loop spans 14 amino acids. Trimming stripped 2 bases from V and 2 bases from J, with 10 bases between. The CDR3 DNA reads TGTGCCAGCAGCTTCGGGGAAGGAAACTATGGCTACACCTTC. Residues: CASSFGEGNYGYTF.